These 3 T cell receptor beta chains were all obtained from the same sample, sequenced in a study of human T cells and chemical hapten exposure. Indicated time point: pre-sensitization, week 0. Regarding treatment: therapeutic diphenylcyclopropenone sensitization with weekly scalp DPC. Sequencing started from total RNA isolated from unfractionated whole blood. TCRdb reanalysed the RACE reads using MiXCR and keeps one entry per CDR3 protein. This sample has about 52,000 distinct CDR3 sequences, with 8.5% to 10% found just once. The sequencing used whole blood, collected in connection with sensitization to the hapten diphenylcyclopropenone (DPC). The receptors shown here come from a woman aged 30 to 39 with alopecia areata. Some clones in this sample may be carry-over from other donors' samples.

This chain uses TRBV20-1 with TRBJ1-1; possibly TRBD1 for D (6 bases). Germline-derived CDR1 and CDR2 are DFQATT and SNEGSKA (reference sequence). Trimming left V 6 bases short and J 3 bases short, with 11 bases between. The CDR3 has 12 amino acids. CDR3 loop: CSAQGGYTEAFF. The CDR3 bases are TGCAGTGCCCAAGGGGGGTACACTGAAGCTTTCTTT.

This clonotype has more than one count but fewer than ten. This chain connects TRBV6-1 to TRBJ2-4; D call uncertain. The CDR3 runs 16 residues. The germline V gene encodes CDR1 MNHNS and CDR2 SASEGT. V lost 0 bases to trimming and J lost 1 base, with 10 bases between them. CDR3 DNA sequence: TGTGCCAGCAGTGAAGCGCTACAAGGGGCCAAAAACATTCAGTACTTC. Its protein is CASSEALQGAKNIQYF.

The sample holds a few counts of this clonotype. The chain couples TRBV19 to TRBJ2-4, with TRBD1 matching 10 bases. Germline V CDR1 and CDR2: LNHDA, SQIVND (reference sequence). The CDR3 is 16 residues long. The junction had 7 bases not matched to a gene; V was cut back by 7 bases and J by 1 base. The CDR3, as DNA: TGTGCCAGTACGGATGACAGGGGGCTGGCCAAAAACATTCAGTACTTC. Its protein is CASTDDRGLAKNIQYF.